The rows below give T cell receptor beta chains drawn from one sample of a study of breast tumors, draining lymph nodes, adjacent tissues. TCRdb re-derived calls from the multiplex PCR reads in MiXCR, one entry per CDR3 protein. The sample records fewer than 250,000 distinct CDR3 sequences, less than 40% being singletons. Material for sequencing was axillary lymph node tissue. These receptors were collected from a female donor with breast cancer. Some clones in this sample may be carry-over from other donors' samples. CDR3s leave out the opening cysteine and the closing phenylalanine or tryptophan. The D gene is left open where the match is weak. The size field is filled for only some rows; it gives once, few, many or a size class.

CDR3	J	V	D	size
ASSLTAGVFDGQF	TRBJ2-1	TRBV11-2	TRBD2	NA
SARALADSPLH	TRBJ1-6	TRBV20-1	NA	NA
ASSQGTEIEKY	TRBJ2-7	TRBV6-2/TRBV6-3	TRBD1	many
ASSLANGGEQY	TRBJ2-7	TRBV5-1	NA	many
ASRGANVLT	TRBJ2-6	TRBV19	NA	many
ASGDRGKETQY	TRBJ2-5	TRBV19	TRBD1	many
SARLAPETQY	TRBJ2-5	TRBV20-1	TRBD2	many
ASSLQVTNSPLH	TRBJ1-6	TRBV7-3	NA	many
ASSSPSSGAHNEQF	TRBJ2-1	TRBV11-3	TRBD2	many
ASSLEYGRGRAGSVGHANEAF	TRBJ1-1	TRBV7-9	NA	NA
ATSDFGRGLGGYT	TRBJ1-2	TRBV24-1	NA	many
ASSTNRASQEKLF	TRBJ1-4	TRBV18	NA	few
ASSLVGREQY	TRBJ2-7	TRBV7-2	NA	many
SVLMGGASYEQY	TRBJ2-7	TRBV29-1	NA	many
TVIVVSFDRFNEQF	TRBJ2-1	TRBV29-1	NA	NA
ASSPTGVVGGYT	TRBJ1-2	TRBV28	TRBD1	many
SAGPRTGWLDEQY	TRBJ2-7	TRBV20-1	TRBD1	many
ASSLGAGSYEQY	TRBJ2-7	TRBV11-2	NA	many
ASSLTKGTEAF	TRBJ1-1	TRBV7-3	NA	NA
ASSVVGEGGEKLF	TRBJ1-4	TRBV9	NA	NA
ASRTFRLRDRGDNEQF	TRBJ2-1	TRBV6-2/TRBV6-3	TRBD1	NA
SARAWRATRTTGELF	TRBJ2-2	TRBV20-1	NA	once
ASSTQGFSETQY	TRBJ2-5	TRBV19	NA	many
ASSQDWGAVNTEAF	TRBJ1-1	TRBV14	NA	few
ASRTTRGGKDTQY	TRBJ2-3	TRBV5-1	TRBD2	many
SARVARDTGELF	TRBJ2-2	TRBV20-1	NA	many
ASAGQGWADAQY	TRBJ2-3	TRBV6-2/TRBV6-3	TRBD1	NA
ATSREGGVDEQF	TRBJ2-1	TRBV15	NA	NA
ASSYSGHTGELF	TRBJ2-2	TRBV6-6	NA	many
SGTTGANVLT	TRBJ2-6	TRBV29-1	NA	NA
ASSLGIVETQY	TRBJ2-5	TRBV7-8	NA	many
ASIIRADTQY	TRBJ2-3	TRBV2	NA	NA
ASSPGGGAYGYT	TRBJ1-2	TRBV5-4	TRBD1	many
ATSTEGWMGKNEQF	TRBJ2-1	TRBV24-1	NA	many
ASSQGYSNQPQH	TRBJ1-5	TRBV2	NA	many
ASGGTSGRPGELF	TRBJ2-2	TRBV5-4	TRBD2	many
ASSLWGQRNTIY	TRBJ1-3	TRBV5-4	TRBD1	many
SASTGGFGGSWTGELF	TRBJ2-2	TRBV20-1	TRBD1	NA
ASSTGLAGAAGELF	TRBJ2-2	TRBV6-5	TRBD2	NA
ASSWGARTSGEKLF	TRBJ1-4	TRBV5-1	NA	NA
ATSRRPGGVGNT	TRBJ1-2	TRBV15	NA	NA